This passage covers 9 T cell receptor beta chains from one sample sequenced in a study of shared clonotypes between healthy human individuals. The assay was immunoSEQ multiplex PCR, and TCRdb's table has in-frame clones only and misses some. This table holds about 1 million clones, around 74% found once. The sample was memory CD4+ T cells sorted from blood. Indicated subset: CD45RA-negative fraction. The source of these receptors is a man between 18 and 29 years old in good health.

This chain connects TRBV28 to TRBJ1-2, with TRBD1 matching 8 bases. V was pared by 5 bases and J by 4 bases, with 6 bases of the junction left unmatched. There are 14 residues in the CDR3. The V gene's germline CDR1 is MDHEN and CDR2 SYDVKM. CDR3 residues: CASSPRTGTYGYTF. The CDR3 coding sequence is TGTGCCAGCAGTCCACGGACAGGGACCTATGGCTACACCTTC.

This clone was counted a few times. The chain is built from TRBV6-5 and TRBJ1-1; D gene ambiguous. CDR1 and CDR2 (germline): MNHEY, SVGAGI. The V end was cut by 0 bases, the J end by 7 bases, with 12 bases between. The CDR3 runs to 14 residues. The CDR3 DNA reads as TGTGCCAGCAGTTACTCACGACTGAACCTTGAAGCTTTCTTT. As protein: CASSYSRLNLEAFF.

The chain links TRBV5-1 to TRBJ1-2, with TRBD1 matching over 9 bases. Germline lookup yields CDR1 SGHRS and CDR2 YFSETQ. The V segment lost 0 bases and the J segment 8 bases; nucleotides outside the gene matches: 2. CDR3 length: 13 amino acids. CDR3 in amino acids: CASSLGDRDGYTF. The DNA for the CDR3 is TGCGCCAGCAGCTTGGGGGACAGGGACGGCTACACCTTC. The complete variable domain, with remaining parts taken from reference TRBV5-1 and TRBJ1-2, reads KAGVTQTPRYLIKTRGQQVTLSCSPISGHRSVSWYQQTPGQGLQFLFEYFSETQRNKGNFPGRFSGRQFSNSRSEMNVSTLELGDSALYLCASSLGDRDGYTFGSGTRLTVV.

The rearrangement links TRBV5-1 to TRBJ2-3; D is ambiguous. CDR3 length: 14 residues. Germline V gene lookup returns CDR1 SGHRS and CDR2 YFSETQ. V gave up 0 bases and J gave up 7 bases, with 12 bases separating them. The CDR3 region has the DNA TGCGCCAGCAGCTTGGGGGCCCCACGTTATACGCAGTATTTT. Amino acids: CASSLGAPRYTQYF.

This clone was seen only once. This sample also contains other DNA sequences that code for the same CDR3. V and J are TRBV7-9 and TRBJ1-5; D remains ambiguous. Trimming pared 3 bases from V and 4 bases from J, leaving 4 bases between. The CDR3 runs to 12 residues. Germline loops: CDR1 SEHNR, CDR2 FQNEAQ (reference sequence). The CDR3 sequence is CASSFSNQPQHF. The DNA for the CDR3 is TGTGCCAGCAGCTTCTCTAATCAGCCCCAGCATTTT.

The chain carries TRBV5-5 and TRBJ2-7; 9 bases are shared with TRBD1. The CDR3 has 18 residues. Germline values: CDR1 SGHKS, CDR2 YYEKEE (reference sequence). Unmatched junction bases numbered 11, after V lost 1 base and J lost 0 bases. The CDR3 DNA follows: TGTGCCAGCAGCTTGTCCTTCAATAAGGGACAGGGCTCCTACGAGCAGTACTTC. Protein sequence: CASSLSFNKGQGSYEQYF.

The DNA of the CDR3 is TGTGCCAGCAGCTTGGGGCCCCTTTCCCTCCAAGAGACCCAGTACTTC. Amino acid sequence: CASSLGPLSLQETQYF. V is TRBV5-6 and J is TRBJ2-5; D ambiguous. Looked up from germline, CDR1 is SGHDT and CDR2 is YYEEEE. The CDR3 is 16 residues long. Trimming shortened V by 0 bases and J by 1 base, and 13 bases separated the two germline ends.

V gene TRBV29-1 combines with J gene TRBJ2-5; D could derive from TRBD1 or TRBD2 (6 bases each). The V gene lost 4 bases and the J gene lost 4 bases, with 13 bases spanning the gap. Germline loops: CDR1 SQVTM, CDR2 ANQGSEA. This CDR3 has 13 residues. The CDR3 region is CSVAYGGRETQYF. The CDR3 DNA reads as TGCAGCGTTGCGTATGGGGGGCGAGAGACCCAGTACTTC.

DNA of the CDR3: TGTGCCAGCACCTCAGTAGCGGGGGGCGCCTACGAGCAGTACTTC. It codes for CASTSVAGGAYEQYF. The genes are TRBV6-1 and TRBJ2-7; TRBD2 matches 10 bases. The CDR3 has 15 amino acids. After removal of 7 bases from V and 2 bases from J, the junction contained 8 bases not matched to a gene. Germline values: CDR1 MNHNS, CDR2 SASEGT.